A single sample is the source of the 29 T cell receptor beta chains below, sequenced in a study of cytomegalovirus exposure and HLA in healthy donors. Primers: 60 Vbeta forward and 13 Jbeta reverse. Some clones are missing from TCRdb's copy, which holds only in-frame ones; the method was immunoSEQ multiplex PCR. The sample carries 200,000 or so clones, approximately 84% recorded once. The specimen sequenced was PBMCs. The receptor source for this set is a girl under three years old in good health and CMV-seronegative.

CDR3 region: CASSLAGHNYGYTF. CDR3 DNA: TGCGCCAGCAGCTTGGCAGGCCATAACTATGGCTACACCTTC. This chain links TRBV5-1 with TRBJ1-2; the D is unclear. With 0 bases removed from V and 1 base from J, the gap between germline ends came to 7 bases. There are 14 residues in the CDR3. Germline V CDR1 and CDR2: SGHRS, YFSETQ. The variable domain in full, with the rest retrieved from reference TRBV5-1 and TRBJ1-2, is KAGVTQTPRYLIKTRGQQVTLSCSPISGHRSVSWYQQTPGQGLQFLFEYFSETQRNKGNFPGRFSGRQFSNSRSEMNVSTLELGDSALYLCASSLAGHNYGYTFGSGTRLTVV.

The rearrangement uses TRBV5-1 and TRBJ1-1; D possibly corresponds to TRBD1 (6 bases). Germline assignment: CDR1 SGHRS and CDR2 YFSETQ. This CDR3 has 14 amino acids. The ends were cut back, 2 bases at V and 7 bases at J, with 15 bases in the middle. The CDR3 DNA sequence: TGCGCCAGCAGCTTTGAGGACAGAGGGAGTGAAGCTTTCTTT. Its protein is CASSFEDRGSEAFF.

This chain links TRBV4-2 with TRBJ2-1, with 7 bases matching TRBD2. This CDR3 comprises 14 residues. Per germline, CDR1 LGHNA and CDR2 YNFKEQ. V lost 1 base and J lost 13; bases outside the gene matches: 10. The CDR3 sequence: CASSQGGPAGAQFF. The CDR3, as DNA: TGTGCCAGCAGCCAAGGCGGGCCCGCGGGAGCTCAGTTCTTC.

This rearrangement joins TRBV4-1 to TRBJ2-5; D may be TRBD1 (7 bases). With 0 bases removed from V and 5 bases from J, the gap between germline ends came to 13 bases. Germline V gene sequence: CDR1 MGHRA, CDR2 YSYEKL. The CDR3 covers 15 residues. This chain's CDR3 is CASSQDGGGGETQYF. The CDR3 nucleotides read TGCGCCAGCAGCCAAGATGGAGGGGGCGGGGAGACCCAGTACTTC.

The chain combines TRBV21-1 with TRBJ2-1; TRBD1 is taken as the D call from the table, unchecked against the DNA. TRBV21-1 is tagged as a pseudogene. The CDR3 runs 20 residues. Written as DNA, the CDR3 is TGTGCCAGCAGGATTACCTACAGGGCCGGGATACTTATGGGATACAATGAGCAGTTCTTC. Translation gives CASRITYRAGILMGYNEQFF.

V and J are TRBV7-3 and TRBJ2-1, with 7 bases identical to TRBD2. CDR3 length: 15 amino acids. V shed 0 bases and J 12 bases; nucleotides not matched to a gene: 11. The germline gives CDR1 SGHTA, CDR2 FQGTGA. CDR3 protein: CASSLTVLAGEGQFF. The CDR3 DNA reads TGTGCCAGCAGCTTAACAGTTTTAGCGGGTGAAGGGCAGTTCTTC.

The rearrangement links TRBV5-5 to TRBJ1-1; 9 positions agree with TRBD1. J gave up 4 bases and V 2 bases, and 3 bases lay outside the gene matches. The germline V gene encodes CDR1 SGHKS and CDR2 YYEKEE (reference sequence). The CDR3 spans 14 residues. The CDR3 bases are TGTGCCAGCAGCTTACAGGGGGCGCCCACTGAAGCTTTCTTT. Translating gives CASSLQGAPTEAFF.

This rearrangement joins TRBV10-3 to TRBJ2-3, with TRBD1 matching 12 bases. Germline CDR1 ENHRY, CDR2 SYGVKD. V was pared by 4 bases and J by 4 bases, with 3 bases of the junction left unmatched. The CDR3 consists of 15 residues. The CDR3 DNA follows: TGTGCCATCAGTGCCGGGACAGGGGGCGCAGATACGCAGTATTTT. It specifies CAISAGTGGADTQYF.

This chain connects TRBV2 to TRBJ1-5; 11 bases are a match to TRBD1. The trim removed 5 bases at V and 1 base at J, leaving 1 base unmatched. From germline, CDR1 is SNHLY and CDR2 FYNNEI. CDR3 length equals 15 residues. CDR3 DNA sequence: TGTGCCAGCAGTCGGGACAGGGGGAGCAATCAGCCCCAGCATTTT. This sequence encodes CASSRDRGSNQPQHF.

The V call is TRBV11-2, the J call TRBJ2-7; TRBD2 agrees at 12 bases. The CDR3 covers 16 residues. Germline V gene lookup returns CDR1 SGHAT and CDR2 FQNNGV. J was trimmed by 7 bases and V by 4 bases; bases with no gene match: 11. The CDR3 coding sequence is TGTGCCAGCAGCTCGGGGGCACTAGCGGGAGGCAGGGAGCAGTACTTC. It codes for CASSSGALAGGREQYF.

The chain has TRBV15 and TRBJ2-7, with D uncertain. This CDR3 comprises 14 residues. Germline-derived CDR1 and CDR2 are LNHNV and YYDKDF (reference sequence). V was clipped by 0 bases and J by 3 bases, with 9 bases between them. In nucleotides, the CDR3 is TGTGCCACCAGCAGAGACAGCTCTAGCTACGAGCAGTACTTC. Translated, it gives CATSRDSSSYEQYF.

The V and J genes are TRBV7-9 and TRBJ2-7; 10 bases line up with TRBD2. CDR3 length equals 15 residues. CDR1 and CDR2 from the germline V gene are SEHNR and FQNEAQ (reference sequence). V lost 2 bases to trimming and J lost 3 bases; unmatched junction nucleotides: 4. The CDR3 region is CASSLSSGGDYEQYF. The CDR3 DNA reads as TGTGCCAGCAGCTTATCCAGCGGGGGGGACTACGAGCAGTACTTC.

The rearrangement links TRBV18 to TRBJ2-7; 8 nucleotides align to TRBD1. Germline-derived CDR1 and CDR2 are KGHSH and LQKENI. J gave up 1 base and V 4 bases, and 6 bases lay outside the gene matches. CDR3 length: 15 residues. The CDR3 loop is CASSLTRGPSYEQYF. Written as DNA, the CDR3 is TGTGCCAGCTCACTGACCAGGGGGCCTTCCTACGAGCAGTACTTC.

The V gene is TRBV7-8, the J gene TRBJ1-2; 11 bases are shared with TRBD1. Germline V gives CDR1 SGHVS, CDR2 FQNEAQ. This CDR3 comprises 15 residues. With V trimmed by 6 bases and J by 8 bases, 11 bases remained unmatched. This chain's CDR3 is CASSSTGTGGAGYTF. In DNA form, the CDR3 reads TGTGCCAGCAGTTCAACCGGGACAGGGGGAGCCGGCTACACCTTC.

This clone was detected only once. The chain employs TRBV7-9 and TRBJ2-5; TRBD2 aligns across 10 bases. Germline CDR1 is SEHNR and CDR2 is FQNEAQ (reference sequence). The V gene end was trimmed by 5 bases and the J gene end by 5 bases; junction bases not matched to a gene: 8. There are 15 residues in the CDR3. The CDR3 loop is CASSEVAGGGETQYF. Written as DNA, the CDR3 is TGTGCCAGCAGCGAGGTAGCGGGGGGCGGGGAGACCCAGTACTTC.

V and J are TRBV15 and TRBJ2-7, with 8 bases aligning to TRBD2. V was clipped by 0 bases and J by 7 bases; unmatched bases: 14. The CDR3 spans 17 residues. Germline CDR1 and CDR2: LNHNV and YYDKDF (reference sequence). Here the CDR3 DNA reads TGTGCCACCAGCAGAGATCCCACTAGCGGAGGCCCTATAGAGCAGTACTTC. This translates into CATSRDPTSGGPIEQYF.

V is TRBV5-1 and J is TRBJ2-1, with 11 bases identical to TRBD2. Germline V gives CDR1 SGHRS, CDR2 YFSETQ. This CDR3 is 16 amino acids long. V shed 0 bases, J shed 8 bases, and the junction held 7 bases outside the gene matches. The CDR3 DNA reads TGCGCCAGCAGCTTGGGGGGGACTAGCGGATTCCATGAGCAGTTCTTC. Its translation is CASSLGGTSGFHEQFF.

The J gene is TRBJ2-1, the V gene TRBV9, with D perhaps TRBD1 (6 bases). The V gene's germline CDR1 is SGDLS and CDR2 YYNGEE. CDR3 length: 15 amino acids. V was clipped by 3 bases and J by 9 bases, with 19 bases between them. The CDR3 DNA reads TGTGCCAGCAGCGGACAGACCCCAGGGGCCCTTGAGCAGTTCTTC. Its translation: CASSGQTPGALEQFF.

The chain recombines TRBV27 with TRBJ2-7; the match to TRBD1 covers 7 bases. The CDR3 consists of 14 residues. Trimming cost V 5 bases and J 3 bases; bases outside gene matches: 7. CDR1 and CDR2 (germline): MNHEY, SMNVEV (reference sequence). CDR3 in amino acids: CASSPGQVHYEQYF. The DNA for the CDR3 is TGTGCCAGCAGTCCCGGACAGGTCCACTACGAGCAGTACTTC.

The CDR3 loop is CASRLGTTLYNEQFF. In nucleotides, the CDR3 is TGTGCCAGCAGGTTGGGGACTACCCTCTACAATGAGCAGTTCTTC. The rearrangement joins TRBV28 to TRBJ2-1; 7 bases align to TRBD2. Germline V CDR1 and CDR2: MDHEN, SYDVKM. The CDR3 length is 15 residues. V gave up 6 bases and J gave up 3 bases; unmatched junction bases: 8.

The chain couples TRBV6-6 to TRBJ1-1; weak D call: TRBD1 (5 bases). The CDR3 has 12 amino acids. V shed 8 bases and J shed 5 bases, with 12 bases lying between them. CDR1 is MNHNY, CDR2 SVGAGI, per germline (reference sequence). This CDR3 reads CASGRTPTEAFF. CDR3 bases: TGTGCCAGCGGCCGGACACCGACTGAAGCTTTCTTT.

This rearrangement joins TRBV10-2 to TRBJ1-5; D uncertain. The germline V gene has CDR1 WSHSY and CDR2 SAAADI. The V end was cut by 2 bases, the J end by 0 bases, with 11 bases between. The CDR3 totals 16 residues. This chain's CDR3 is CASSETTWNSNQPQHF. In DNA, the CDR3 is TGCGCCAGCAGTGAGACGACATGGAATAGCAATCAGCCCCAGCATTTT.

The chain joins TRBV5-4 to TRBJ1-2; 9 bases map to TRBD1. Germline lookup yields CDR1 SGHNT and CDR2 YYREEE (reference sequence). Trimming at V came to 4 bases and at J to 6 bases, leaving 10 bases not matched to a gene. The CDR3 totals 15 residues. This CDR3 reads CASSLQGAAGDGYTF. The CDR3 nucleotides read TGTGCCAGCAGCCTACAGGGGGCGGCAGGGGATGGCTACACCTTC.

This clone was seen a single time. This rearrangement joins TRBV5-4 to TRBJ2-5; TRBD2 aligns across 7 bases. The V and J ends lost 2 bases and 1 base, in that order; junction bases with no gene match: 2. Germline-derived CDR1 and CDR2 are SGHNT and YYREEE (reference sequence). The length of the CDR3 is 14 residues. CDR3 sequence reads: CASSFKRGQETQYF. The CDR3 DNA reads as TGTGCCAGCAGCTTCAAGCGGGGCCAAGAGACCCAGTACTTC.

The chain carries TRBV5-6 and TRBJ1-3; no firm D call. Looked up from germline, CDR1 is SGHDT and CDR2 is YYEEEE. The V end was cut by 1 base, the J end by 5 bases, with 10 bases between. CDR3 size: 14 residues. The CDR3 coding sequence is TGTGCCAGCAGCTTGTTGAGGGCAAGAAACACCATATATTTT. It is translated as CASSLLRARNTIYF. The entire variable domain, with the rest obtained from reference TRBV5-6 and TRBJ1-3, is as follows: DAGVTQSPTHLIKTRGQQVTLRCSPKSGHDTVSWYQQALGQGPQFIFQYYEEEERQRGNFPDRFSGHQFPNYSSELNVNALLLGDSALYLCASSLLRARNTIYFGEGSWLTVV.

The gene calls are TRBV4-1 and TRBJ2-5; D ambiguous. The germline V and J ends were trimmed by 1 base and 5 bases, with 5 bases remaining between them. Germline V gene sequence: CDR1 MGHRA, CDR2 YSYEKL. The CDR3 is 12 residues long. In DNA, the CDR3 is TGCGCCAGCAGCCAAGCCCAGGAGACCCAGTACTTC. This codes for CASSQAQETQYF.

The chain carries TRBV29-1 and TRBJ2-2; TRBD2 agrees at 8 bases. J was trimmed by 7 bases and V by 5 bases; bases with no gene match: 6. Looked up from germline, CDR1 is SQVTM and CDR2 is ANQGSEA. The CDR3 is made up of 13 amino acids. CDR3 region: CSVTGRGIGELFF. As DNA, the CDR3 is TGCAGCGTTACCGGGAGGGGGATCGGGGAGCTGTTTTTT.

This chain links TRBV5-4 with TRBJ2-3; 7 positions agree with TRBD1. Germline V gene data show CDR1 as SGHNT and CDR2 as YYREEE (reference sequence). Trimming took 1 base from V and 2 from J; bases not matched to a gene: 7. The CDR3 totals 16 residues. The CDR3 coding sequence is TGTGCCAGCAGCTTGAACGGACAGGCCCTCACAGATACGCAGTATTTT. Protein: CASSLNGQALTDTQYF.

The rearrangement joins TRBV4-2 to TRBJ1-4; a weak D match, TRBD1 (6 bases). The ends were cut back, 4 bases at V and 7 bases at J, with 19 bases in the middle. CDR1 is LGHNA, CDR2 YNFKEQ, per germline. CDR3 length equals 16 residues. The CDR3 DNA sequence: TGTGCCAGCAGCCCTGATTCGGGGGGGCTGTTTGAAAAACTGTTTTTT. It yields the protein CASSPDSGGLFEKLFF.